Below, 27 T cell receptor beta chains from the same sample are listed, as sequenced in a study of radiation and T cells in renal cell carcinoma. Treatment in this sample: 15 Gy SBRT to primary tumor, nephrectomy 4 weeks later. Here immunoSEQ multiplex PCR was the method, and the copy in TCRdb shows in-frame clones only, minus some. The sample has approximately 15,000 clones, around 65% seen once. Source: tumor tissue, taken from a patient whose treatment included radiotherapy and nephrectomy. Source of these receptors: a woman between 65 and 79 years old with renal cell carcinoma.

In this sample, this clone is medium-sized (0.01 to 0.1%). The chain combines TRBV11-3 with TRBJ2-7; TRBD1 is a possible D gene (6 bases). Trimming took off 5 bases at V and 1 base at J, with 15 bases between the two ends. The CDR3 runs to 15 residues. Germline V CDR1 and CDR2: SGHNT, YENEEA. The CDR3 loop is CASSKGGSGSYEQYF. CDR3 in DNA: TGTGCCAGCAGCAAAGGGGGTTCAGGGTCCTACGAGCAGTACTTC.

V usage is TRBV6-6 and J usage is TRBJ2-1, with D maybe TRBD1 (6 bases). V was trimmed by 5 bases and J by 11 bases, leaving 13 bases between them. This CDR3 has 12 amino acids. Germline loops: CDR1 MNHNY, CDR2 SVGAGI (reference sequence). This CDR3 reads CASSSNRVKQFF. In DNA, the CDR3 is TGTGCCAGCAGTAGCAACAGGGTTAAGCAGTTCTTC.

In DNA, the CDR3 is TGCGCCAGCAGCCAAGACAGGGGGCGTACTGAAGCTTTCTTT. As protein: CASSQDRGRTEAFF. This chain joins TRBV4-1 and TRBJ1-1, with 8 bases lining up with TRBD1. Trimming at V came to 0 bases and at J to 5 bases, leaving 2 bases not matched to a gene. CDR3 length: 14 amino acids. Germline values: CDR1 MGHRA, CDR2 YSYEKL.

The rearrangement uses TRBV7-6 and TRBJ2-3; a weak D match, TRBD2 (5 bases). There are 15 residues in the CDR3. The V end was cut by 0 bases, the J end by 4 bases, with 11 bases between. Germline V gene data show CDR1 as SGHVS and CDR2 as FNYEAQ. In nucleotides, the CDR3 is TGTGCCAGCAGCTTAGCGGGCCCGGGGTCAGATACGCAGTATTTT. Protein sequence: CASSLAGPGSDTQYF.

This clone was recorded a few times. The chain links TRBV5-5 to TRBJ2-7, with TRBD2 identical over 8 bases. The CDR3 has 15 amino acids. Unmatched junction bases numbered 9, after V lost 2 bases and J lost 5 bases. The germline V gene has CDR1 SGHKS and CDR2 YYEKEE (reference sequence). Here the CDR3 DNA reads TGTGCCAGCAGCTTCTCGGGGGGGCGGCCTGACGAGCAGTACTTC. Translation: CASSFSGGRPDEQYF.

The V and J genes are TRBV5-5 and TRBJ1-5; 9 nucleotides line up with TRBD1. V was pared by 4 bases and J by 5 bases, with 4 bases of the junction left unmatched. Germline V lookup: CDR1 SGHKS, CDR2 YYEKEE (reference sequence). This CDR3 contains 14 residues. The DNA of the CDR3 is TGTGCCAGCAGCCGAGGGACAGGGTATCAGCCCCAGCATTTT. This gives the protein CASSRGTGYQPQHF.

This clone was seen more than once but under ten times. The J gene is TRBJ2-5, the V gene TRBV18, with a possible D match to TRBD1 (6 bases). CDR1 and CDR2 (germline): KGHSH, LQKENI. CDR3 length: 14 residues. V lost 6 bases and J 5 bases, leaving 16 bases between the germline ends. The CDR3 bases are TGTGCCAGCTCTCGAGACAGGCTTGAGGAGACCCAGTACTTC. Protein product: CASSRDRLEETQYF.

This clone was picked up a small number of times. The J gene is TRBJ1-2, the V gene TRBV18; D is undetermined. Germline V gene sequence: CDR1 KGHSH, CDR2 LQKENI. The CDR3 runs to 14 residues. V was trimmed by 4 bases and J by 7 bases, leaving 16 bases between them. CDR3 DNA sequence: TGTGCCAGCTCACAGACCGACATTATCTCTGGCTACACCTTC. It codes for CASSQTDIISGYTF.

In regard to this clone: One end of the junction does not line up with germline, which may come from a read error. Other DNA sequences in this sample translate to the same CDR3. This chain's CDR3 is CASSSGQGYEQYF. The CDR3 bases are TGTGCCAGCAGCTCCGGACAGGGCTACGAGCAGTACTTC. This chain uses TRBV5-1 with TRBJ2-7, with 8 bases fitting TRBD1. The germline CDR1 and CDR2 sequences are SGHRS and YFSETQ. This CDR3 has 13 residues.

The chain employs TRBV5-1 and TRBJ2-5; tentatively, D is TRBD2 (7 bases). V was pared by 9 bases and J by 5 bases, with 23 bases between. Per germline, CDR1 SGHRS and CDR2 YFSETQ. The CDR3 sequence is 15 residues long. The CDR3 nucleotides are TGCGCCACCAAAGGGGGGGGCCGCGGCAGGGAGACCCAGTACTTC. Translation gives CATKGGGRGRETQYF.

CDR3 in amino acids: CASSQDTNTEAFF. In nucleotides, the CDR3 is TGTGCCAGCAGCCAGGACACGAACACTGAAGCTTTCTTT. This sequence joins TRBV5-4 and TRBJ1-1; tentative D call: TRBD1 (5 bases). V shed 4 bases and J shed 1 base, with 8 bases lying between them. CDR1 and CDR2 from the germline V gene are SGHNT and YYREEE (reference sequence). This CDR3 comprises 13 residues.

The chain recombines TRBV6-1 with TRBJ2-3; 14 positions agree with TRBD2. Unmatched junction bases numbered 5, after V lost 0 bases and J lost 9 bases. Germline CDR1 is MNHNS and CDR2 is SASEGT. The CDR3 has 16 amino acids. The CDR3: CASSEAGGTSGRTQYF. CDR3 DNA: TGTGCCAGCAGTGAAGCCGGGGGGACTAGCGGGAGAACGCAGTATTTT.

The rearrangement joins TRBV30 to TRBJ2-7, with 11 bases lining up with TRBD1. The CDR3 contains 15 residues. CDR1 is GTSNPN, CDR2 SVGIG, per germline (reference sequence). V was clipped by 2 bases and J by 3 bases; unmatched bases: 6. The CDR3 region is CAWSHTGTGGYEQYF. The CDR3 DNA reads TGTGCCTGGAGTCATACCGGGACAGGGGGCTACGAGCAGTACTTC.

As DNA, the CDR3 is TGTGCCAGCAGTTTTTTGGGGACATTGGGGGCAGATACGCAGTATTTT. It specifies CASSFLGTLGADTQYF. The chain employs TRBV27 and TRBJ2-3; D perhaps matches TRBD1 (6 bases). In germline, CDR1 is MNHEY, CDR2 SMNVEV (reference sequence). V was cut by 3 bases and J by 4 bases, with 17 bases left in between. This CDR3 is built from 16 residues.

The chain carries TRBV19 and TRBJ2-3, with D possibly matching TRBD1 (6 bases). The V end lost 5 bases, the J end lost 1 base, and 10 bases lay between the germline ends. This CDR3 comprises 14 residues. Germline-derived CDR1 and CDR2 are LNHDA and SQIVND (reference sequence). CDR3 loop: CASSSGVGTDTQYF. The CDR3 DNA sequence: TGTGCCAGTAGTTCAGGGGTCGGCACAGATACGCAGTATTTT.

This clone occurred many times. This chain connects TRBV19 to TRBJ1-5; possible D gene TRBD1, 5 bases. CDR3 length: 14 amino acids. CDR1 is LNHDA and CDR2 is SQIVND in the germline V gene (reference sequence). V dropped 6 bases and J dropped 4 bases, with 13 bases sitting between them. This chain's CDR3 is CASRPRAPNQPQHF. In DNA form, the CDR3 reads TGTGCCAGTAGACCCAGGGCACCAAATCAGCCCCAGCATTTT.

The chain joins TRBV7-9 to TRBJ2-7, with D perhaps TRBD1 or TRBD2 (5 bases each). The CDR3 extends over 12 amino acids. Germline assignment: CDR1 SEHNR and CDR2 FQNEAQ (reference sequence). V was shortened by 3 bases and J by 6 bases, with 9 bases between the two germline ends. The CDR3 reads CASSFEGLEQYF. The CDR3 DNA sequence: TGTGCCAGCAGCTTCGAGGGGCTCGAGCAGTACTTC.

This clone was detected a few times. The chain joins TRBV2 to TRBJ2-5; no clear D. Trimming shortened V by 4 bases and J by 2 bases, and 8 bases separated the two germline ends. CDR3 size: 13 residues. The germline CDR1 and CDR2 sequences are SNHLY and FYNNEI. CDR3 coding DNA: TGTGCCAGCAGTGCGAACAGACAAGAGACCCAGTACTTC. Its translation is CASSANRQETQYF.

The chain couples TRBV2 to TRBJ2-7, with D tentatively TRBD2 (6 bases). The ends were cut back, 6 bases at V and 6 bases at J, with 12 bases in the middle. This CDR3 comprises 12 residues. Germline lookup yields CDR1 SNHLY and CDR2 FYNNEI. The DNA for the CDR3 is TGTGCCAGCAGGTATGCGGAGGGCGAGCAGTACTTC. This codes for CASRYAEGEQYF.

The CDR3 bases are TGTGCCAGCAGCTTAGCGCTGGACAGGGGTGACTATGGCTACACCTTC. It translates to CASSLALDRGDYGYTF. The gene calls are TRBV7-9 and TRBJ1-2; 9 nucleotides agree with TRBD1. V was pared by 0 bases and J by 3 bases, with 5 bases of the junction left unmatched. The CDR3 runs to 16 residues. The germline V gene has CDR1 SEHNR and CDR2 FQNEAQ (reference sequence).

CDR3 sequence reads: CASGLNRDTEAFF. The CDR3 bases are TGTGCCAGCGGATTAAACAGGGACACTGAAGCTTTCTTT. This chain links TRBV6-6 with TRBJ1-1; the D gene is possibly TRBD1 (6 bases). Germline V gene data show CDR1 as MNHNY and CDR2 as SVGAGI (reference sequence). Trimming pared 8 bases from V and 3 bases from J, leaving 13 bases between. The CDR3 has 13 residues.

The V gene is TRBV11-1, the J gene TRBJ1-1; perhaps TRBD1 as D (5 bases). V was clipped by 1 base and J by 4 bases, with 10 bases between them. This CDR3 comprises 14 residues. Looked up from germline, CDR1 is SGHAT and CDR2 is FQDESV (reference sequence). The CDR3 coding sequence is TGTGCCAGCAGCTTAGGCGACAGATCCACTGAAGCTTTCTTT. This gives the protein CASSLGDRSTEAFF.

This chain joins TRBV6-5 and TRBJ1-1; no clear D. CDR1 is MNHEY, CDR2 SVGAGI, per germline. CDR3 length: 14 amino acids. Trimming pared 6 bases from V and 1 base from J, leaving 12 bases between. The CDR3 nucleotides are TGTGCCAGCAGCCCCCGGACGGGGAACACTGAAGCTTTCTTT. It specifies CASSPRTGNTEAFF.

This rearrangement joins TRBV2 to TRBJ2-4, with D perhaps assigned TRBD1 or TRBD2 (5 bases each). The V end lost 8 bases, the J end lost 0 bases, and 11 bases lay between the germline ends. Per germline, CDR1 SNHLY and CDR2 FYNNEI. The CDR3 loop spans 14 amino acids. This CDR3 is CASGGRLAKNIQYF. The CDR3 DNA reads TGTGCCAGCGGGGGAAGACTAGCCAAAAACATTCAGTACTTC.

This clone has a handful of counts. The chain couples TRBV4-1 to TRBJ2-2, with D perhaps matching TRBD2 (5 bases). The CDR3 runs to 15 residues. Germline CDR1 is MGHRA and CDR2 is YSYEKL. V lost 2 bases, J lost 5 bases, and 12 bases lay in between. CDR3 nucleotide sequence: TGCGCCAGCAGCCAACTCTGGGGAGATACCGGGGAGCTGTTTTTT. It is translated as CASSQLWGDTGELFF.

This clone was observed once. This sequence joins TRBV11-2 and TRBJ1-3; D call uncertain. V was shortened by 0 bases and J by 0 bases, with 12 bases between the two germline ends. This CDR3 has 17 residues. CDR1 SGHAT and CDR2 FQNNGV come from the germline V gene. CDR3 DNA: TGTGCCAGCAGCTTAGATCGGAAAGTTAACTCTGGAAACACCATATATTTT. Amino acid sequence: CASSLDRKVNSGNTIYF.

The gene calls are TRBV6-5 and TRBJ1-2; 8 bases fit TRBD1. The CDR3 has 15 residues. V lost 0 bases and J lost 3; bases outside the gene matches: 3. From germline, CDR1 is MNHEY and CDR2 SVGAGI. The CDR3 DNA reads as TGTGCCAGCAGTTACTCTGGACAGGGATACTATGGCTACACCTTC. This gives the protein CASSYSGQGYYGYTF.